The next 25 T cell receptor beta chains were all read from a single sample in a study of identical twins. TCRdb recomputed calls from the 5' RACE reads with MiXCR, one row per CDR3 protein. The sample lists 420,000 or so distinct CDR3 sequences; around 18% were seen once. The sample consisted of naive T cells sorted from blood. All receptors come from a middle-aged man in good health.

This clonotype was detected ten times or more. The rearrangement joins TRBV5-5 to TRBJ2-1, with 11 bases identical to TRBD2. V was pared by 4 bases and J by 3 bases, with 3 bases of the junction left unmatched. Germline loops: CDR1 SGHKS, CDR2 YYEKEE (reference sequence). This CDR3 is built from 15 residues. CDR3 residues: CASSGGLADYNEQFF. Written as DNA, the CDR3 is TGTGCCAGCAGCGGGGGACTAGCGGACTACAATGAGCAGTTCTTC.

The chain has TRBV6-2 or TRBV6-3 and TRBJ1-1, with no clear D. V gave up 3 bases and J gave up 3 bases, with 8 bases separating them. The germline gives CDR1 MNHEY, CDR2 SVGEGT. The CDR3 sequence is 13 residues long. The CDR3 protein is CASSYLIYTEAFF. The CDR3 DNA reads TGTGCCAGCAGTTATCTGATTTACACTGAAGCTTTCTTT.

The DNA of the CDR3 is TGTGCCAGCAGCCATACCACAGAAACCAAAAACATTCAGTACTTC. Protein: CASSHTTETKNIQYF. The chain is built from TRBV3-1 and TRBJ2-4, with D uncertain. Germline CDR1 and CDR2: LGHDT and YNNKEL (reference sequence). This CDR3 contains 15 residues. V gave up 3 bases and J gave up 2 bases, with 11 bases separating them.

The CDR3 sequence: CASSRSGFSMTEAFF. In DNA form, the CDR3 reads TGCGCCAGCAGCCGAAGTGGTTTCTCAATGACTGAAGCTTTCTTT. The chain is built from TRBV4-3 and TRBJ1-1; no definite D call. Germline lookup yields CDR1 LGHNA and CDR2 YSLEER. Trimming took 4 bases from V and 5 from J, leaving 17 bases between them. The CDR3 extends over 15 amino acids.

This clonotype occurred many times. The chain uses TRBV10-3 and TRBJ2-7; D may be TRBD1 or TRBD2 (6 bases each). Germline V gene lookup returns CDR1 ENHRY and CDR2 SYGVKD. CDR3 length equals 13 residues. V gave up 10 bases and J gave up 5 bases, with 18 bases separating them. The CDR3 spells CATQPGGGHEQYF. CDR3 DNA: TGTGCCACCCAGCCCGGGGGCGGGCACGAGCAGTACTTC.

V is TRBV7-2 and J is TRBJ2-3; TRBD2 agrees at 9 bases. V shed 0 bases, J shed 3 bases, and the junction held 4 bases outside the gene matches. CDR3 length: 16 amino acids. Germline CDR1 SGHTA, CDR2 FQGNSA. CDR3 protein: CASSLAFSGGTDTQYF. The CDR3 nucleotides are TGTGCCAGCAGCTTAGCTTTTAGCGGGGGAACAGATACGCAGTATTTT.

This clonotype has at least ten counts. The V and J genes are TRBV7-9 and TRBJ2-7, with a tentative D call TRBD2 (6 bases). Trimming stripped 1 base from V and 2 bases from J, with 15 bases between. Germline V CDR1 and CDR2: SEHNR, FQNEAQ (reference sequence). This CDR3 is 16 amino acids long. The CDR3 DNA reads TGTGCCAGCAGCTTAGGAGTTAGCGGCACCCCCTACGAGCAGTACTTC. Its translation: CASSLGVSGTPYEQYF.

This clonotype was detected a few times. The rearrangement uses TRBV29-1 and TRBJ1-5, with 7 nucleotides matching TRBD1. V was pared by 5 bases and J by 0 bases, with 4 bases of the junction left unmatched. Germline CDR1 SQVTM, CDR2 ANQGSEA. The CDR3 contains 14 residues. CDR3: CSVRGQGSNQPQHF. The CDR3 nucleotides are TGCAGCGTTAGGGGGCAGGGTAGCAATCAGCCCCAGCATTTT.

The chain carries TRBV25-1 and TRBJ2-7; possible D gene TRBD2, 6 bases. V lost 5 bases, J lost 0 bases, and 14 bases lay in between. The CDR3 is 15 residues long. Germline V lookup: CDR1 MGHDK, CDR2 SYGVNS. The CDR3 nucleotides are TGTGCCAGCAGTCCCTGGAGGGAATTCTCCTACGAGCAGTACTTC. Translating gives CASSPWREFSYEQYF.

This clonotype has just a few counts. The chain couples TRBV20-1 to TRBJ2-7; D tentatively reads TRBD1 or TRBD2 (5 bases each). The CDR3 length is 14 residues. V was trimmed by 6 bases and J by 2 bases, leaving 17 bases between them. The germline V gene encodes CDR1 DFQATT and CDR2 SNEGSKA (reference sequence). CDR3 sequence: CSAASWGRAYEQYF. Written as DNA, the CDR3 is TGCAGTGCCGCATCTTGGGGACGTGCCTACGAGCAGTACTTC.

Ten or more counts support this clonotype. This chain uses TRBV5-6 with TRBJ2-7; perhaps TRBD2 as D (6 bases). This CDR3 has 14 residues. The V gene's germline CDR1 is SGHDT and CDR2 YYEEEE. Deletions cut 5 bases from V and 1 base from J, with 13 bases between. The CDR3 region is CASRLGRGSYEQYF. Written as DNA, the CDR3 is TGTGCCAGCAGGCTTGGACGGGGGTCCTACGAGCAGTACTTC.

This chain connects TRBV19 to TRBJ1-5, with D unresolved. The CDR3 is 13 amino acids. In germline, CDR1 is LNHDA, CDR2 SQIVND (reference sequence). V was pared by 3 bases and J by 6 bases, with 9 bases between. The CDR3 region is CASSIESGQPQHF. The CDR3, as DNA: TGTGCCAGTAGTATTGAGTCGGGTCAGCCCCAGCATTTT.

The V and J genes are TRBV9 and TRBJ2-7; 8 bases line up with TRBD1. Germline values: CDR1 SGDLS, CDR2 YYNGEE. The V segment lost 0 bases and the J segment 0 bases; nucleotides outside the gene matches: 2. This CDR3 has 15 residues. The CDR3 region has the DNA TGTGCCAGCAGCGTAGGGACAGGGTACTCCTACGAGCAGTACTTC. It translates to CASSVGTGYSYEQYF.

This clonotype was picked up a small number of times. The chain has TRBV10-3 and TRBJ2-3, with 9 bases lining up with TRBD2. The CDR3 is 13 amino acids. V gave up 9 bases and J gave up 4 bases; unmatched junction bases: 5. Germline CDR1 and CDR2: ENHRY and SYGVKD. The CDR3 protein is CAISGSGSDTQYF. For the CDR3, the DNA is TGTGCCATTAGCGGGAGTGGGTCAGATACGCAGTATTTT.

This rearrangement joins TRBV11-2 to TRBJ2-1; a weak D match, TRBD2 (6 bases). CDR3 length: 14 amino acids. Trimming took 5 bases from V and 9 from J, leaving 17 bases between them. Looked up from germline, CDR1 is SGHAT and CDR2 is FQNNGV. CDR3 in amino acids: CASSRTEGRSEQFF. The CDR3 nucleotides are TGTGCCAGCAGCCGGACTGAGGGGAGGTCTGAGCAGTTCTTC.

The chain has TRBV4-2 and TRBJ2-7; D gene ambiguous. The germline gives CDR1 LGHNA, CDR2 YNFKEQ. The CDR3 spans 14 residues. Trimming removed 0 bases from V and 2 bases from J, with 8 bases in between. The CDR3 coding sequence is TGTGCCAGCAGCCAAGAGTTAAGTACCTACGAGCAGTACTTC. Its translation: CASSQELSTYEQYF.

This clonotype was seen at least ten times. V and J are TRBV20-1 and TRBJ2-3; 9 bases are shared with TRBD2. The V gene end was trimmed by 8 bases and the J gene end by 1 base; junction bases not matched to a gene: 7. Germline CDR1 and CDR2: DFQATT and SNEGSKA (reference sequence). CDR3 length equals 14 residues. CDR3 coding DNA: TGCAGTACTCGTAGCGGGAGCGGCACAGATACGCAGTATTTT. Its translation: CSTRSGSGTDTQYF.

This clonotype occurred a few times. This chain uses TRBV5-5 with TRBJ2-7; D unresolved. In germline, CDR1 is SGHKS, CDR2 YYEKEE (reference sequence). With 2 bases removed from V and 6 bases from J, the gap between germline ends came to 6 bases. This CDR3 comprises 11 residues. CDR3 in amino acids: CASSFRLEQYF. The CDR3 DNA reads as TGTGCCAGCAGCTTCCGTCTCGAGCAGTACTTC.

This clonotype was seen ten or more times. The J gene is TRBJ1-2, the V gene TRBV7-2; D remains ambiguous. This CDR3 region has 14 residues. CDR1 and CDR2 from the germline V gene are SGHTA and FQGNSA. V was pared by 0 bases and J by 4 bases, with 9 bases between. DNA for the CDR3: TGTGCCAGCAGCTTAGCCGACACAGCCTATGGCTACACCTTC. It codes for CASSLADTAYGYTF. The variable domain in full, with the rest retrieved from reference TRBV7-2 and TRBJ1-2, is GAGVSQSPSNKVTEKGKDVELRCDPISGHTALYWYRQSLGQGLEFLIYFQGNSAPDKSGLPSDRFSAERTGGSVSTLTIQRTQQEDSAVYLCASSLADTAYGYTFGSGTRLTVV.

The V call is TRBV28, the J call TRBJ2-7; 9 bases are shared with TRBD1. The CDR3 has 16 amino acids. Trimming took 3 bases from V and 6 from J; bases not matched to a gene: 12. CDR1 is MDHEN, CDR2 SYDVKM, per germline. The CDR3 reads CASSLLSGQGYVEQYF. In DNA form, the CDR3 reads TGTGCCAGCAGTTTGTTATCGGGACAGGGTTACGTCGAGCAGTACTTC.

This clonotype was observed many times. This rearrangement joins TRBV20-1 to TRBJ2-1, with TRBD2 identical over 10 bases. The germline gives CDR1 DFQATT, CDR2 SNEGSKA (reference sequence). This CDR3 spans 16 amino acids. V dropped 5 bases and J dropped 4; count of bases not matched to a gene: 11. Written as DNA, the CDR3 is TGCAGTGCTTCGCCCGGACTAGCGGAAGTTTACAATGAGCAGTTCTTC. Protein: CSASPGLAEVYNEQFF.

CDR3 loop: CASNKQGGSGYTF. The CDR3 DNA is TGTGCCAGCAACAAGCAGGGGGGTAGTGGCTACACCTTC. This chain connects TRBV7-9 to TRBJ1-2; 7 bases are a match to TRBD1. V lost 7 bases to trimming and J lost 7 bases; unmatched junction nucleotides: 9. Germline V gene data show CDR1 as SEHNR and CDR2 as FQNEAQ (reference sequence). The CDR3 totals 13 residues. Filled out from reference TRBV7-9 and TRBJ1-2, the complete variable domain reads DTGVSQNPRHKITKRGQNVTFRCDPISEHNRLYWYRQTLGQGPEFLTYFQNEAQLEKSRLLSDRFSAERPKGSFSTLEIQRTEQGDSAMYLCASNKQGGSGYTFGSGTRLTVV.

Ten or more counts support this clonotype. At one of its ends the junction is not consistent with the germline gene, which may arise from a read error. This chain links TRBV6-1 with TRBJ2-2, with 8 bases matching TRBD2. CDR1 and CDR2 from the germline V gene are MNHNS and SASEGT. The CDR3 runs to 15 residues. This chain's CDR3 is CASREGLAGTGELFF. The CDR3 region has the DNA TGTGCCAGCAGAGAAGGTTTAGCGGGGACCGGGGAGCTGTTTTTT.

The chain combines TRBV29-1 with TRBJ2-3; no clear D. Germline CDR1 reads SQVTM; CDR2 reads ANQGSEA. This CDR3 spans 14 amino acids. V lost 4 bases to trimming and J lost 2 bases, with 13 bases between them. Written as DNA, the CDR3 is TGCAGCGTTGCCAGGCCCTCCAACACAGATACGCAGTATTTT. It codes for CSVARPSNTDTQYF.

This clonotype was counted at least ten times. The rearrangement joins TRBV7-2 to TRBJ2-1, with 10 bases identical to TRBD1. This CDR3 is 15 amino acids long. Germline-derived CDR1 and CDR2 are SGHTA and FQGNSA. With V trimmed by 4 bases and J by 8 bases, 8 bases remained unmatched. In nucleotides, the CDR3 is TGTGCCAGCAGCTGGAGACAGGGGGCGGGGTATGAGCAGTTCTTC. It specifies CASSWRQGAGYEQFF.